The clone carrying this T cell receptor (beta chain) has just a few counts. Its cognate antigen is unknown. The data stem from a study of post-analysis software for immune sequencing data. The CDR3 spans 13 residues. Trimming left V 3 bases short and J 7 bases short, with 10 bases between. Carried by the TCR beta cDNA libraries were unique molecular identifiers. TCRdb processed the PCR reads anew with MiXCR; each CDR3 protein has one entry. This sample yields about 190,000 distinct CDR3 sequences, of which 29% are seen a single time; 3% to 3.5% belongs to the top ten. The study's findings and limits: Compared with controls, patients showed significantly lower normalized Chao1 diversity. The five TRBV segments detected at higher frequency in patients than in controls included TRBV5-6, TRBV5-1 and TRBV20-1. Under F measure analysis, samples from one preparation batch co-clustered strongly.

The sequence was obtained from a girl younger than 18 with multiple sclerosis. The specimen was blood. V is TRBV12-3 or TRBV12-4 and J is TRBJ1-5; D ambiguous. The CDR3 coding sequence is TGTGCCAGCAGTTTCAGCAGTCGGCAGCCCCAGCATTTT. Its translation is CASSFSSRQPQHF.